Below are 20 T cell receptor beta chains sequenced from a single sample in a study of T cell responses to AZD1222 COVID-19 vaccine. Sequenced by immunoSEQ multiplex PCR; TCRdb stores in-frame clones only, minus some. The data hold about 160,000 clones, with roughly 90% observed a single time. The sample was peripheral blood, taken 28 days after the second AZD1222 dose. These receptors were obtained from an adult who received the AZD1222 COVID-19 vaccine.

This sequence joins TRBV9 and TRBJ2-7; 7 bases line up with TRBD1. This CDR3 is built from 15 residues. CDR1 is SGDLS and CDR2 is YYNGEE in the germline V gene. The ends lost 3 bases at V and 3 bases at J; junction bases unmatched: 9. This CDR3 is CASSGRFTGVYEQYF. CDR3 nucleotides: TGTGCCAGCAGCGGAAGATTTACAGGGGTCTACGAGCAGTACTTC.

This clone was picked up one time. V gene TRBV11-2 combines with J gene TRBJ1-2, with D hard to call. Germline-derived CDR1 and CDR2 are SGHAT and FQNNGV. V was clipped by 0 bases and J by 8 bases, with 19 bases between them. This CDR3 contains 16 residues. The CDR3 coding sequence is TGTGCCAGCAGCTTAGATTATCTGGCCGGAGTTCGCGGCTACACCTTC. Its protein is CASSLDYLAGVRGYTF.

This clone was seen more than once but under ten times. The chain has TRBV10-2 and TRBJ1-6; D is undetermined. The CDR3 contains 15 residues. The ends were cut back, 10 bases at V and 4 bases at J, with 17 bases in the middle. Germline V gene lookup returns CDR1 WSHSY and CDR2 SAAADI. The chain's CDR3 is CATRPPTGYNSPLHF. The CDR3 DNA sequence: TGCGCCACCAGGCCCCCCACCGGGTATAATTCACCCCTCCACTTT.

CDR3 in amino acids: CASSLQTRYNEQFF. As DNA, the CDR3 is TGTGCCAGCAGCTTACAGACACGTTACAATGAGCAGTTCTTC. J is TRBJ2-1 and V is TRBV5-5; D unclear. The ends were cut back, 2 bases at V and 4 bases at J, with 10 bases in the middle. CDR1 is SGHKS, CDR2 YYEKEE, per germline (reference sequence). The CDR3 length is 14 residues.

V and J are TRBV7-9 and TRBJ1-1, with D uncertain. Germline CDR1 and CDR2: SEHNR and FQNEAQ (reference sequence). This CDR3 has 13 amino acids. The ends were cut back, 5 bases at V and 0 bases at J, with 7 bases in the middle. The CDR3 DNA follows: TGTGCCAGCAGCCGACCACTGAACACTGAAGCTTTCTTT. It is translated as CASSRPLNTEAFF.

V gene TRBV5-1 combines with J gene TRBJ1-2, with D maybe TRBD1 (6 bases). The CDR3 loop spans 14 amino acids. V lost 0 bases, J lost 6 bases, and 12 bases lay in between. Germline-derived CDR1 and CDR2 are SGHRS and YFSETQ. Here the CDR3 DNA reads TGCGCCAGCAGCTTGGAGGGGGATTTGAATGGCTACACCTTC. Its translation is CASSLEGDLNGYTF.

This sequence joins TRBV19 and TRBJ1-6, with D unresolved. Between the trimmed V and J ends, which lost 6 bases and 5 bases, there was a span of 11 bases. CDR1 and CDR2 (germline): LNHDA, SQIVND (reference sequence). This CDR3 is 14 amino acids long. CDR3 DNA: TGTGCCAGTAGGACGGTCACGGATAATTCACCCCTCCACTTT. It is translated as CASRTVTDNSPLHF.

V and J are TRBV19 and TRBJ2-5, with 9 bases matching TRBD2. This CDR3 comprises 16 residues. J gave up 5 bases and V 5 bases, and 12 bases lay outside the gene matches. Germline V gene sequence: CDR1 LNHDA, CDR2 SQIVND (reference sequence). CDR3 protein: CASSPLGLAREETQYF. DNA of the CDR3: TGTGCCAGTAGTCCTCTCGGACTAGCGAGGGAGGAGACCCAGTACTTC.

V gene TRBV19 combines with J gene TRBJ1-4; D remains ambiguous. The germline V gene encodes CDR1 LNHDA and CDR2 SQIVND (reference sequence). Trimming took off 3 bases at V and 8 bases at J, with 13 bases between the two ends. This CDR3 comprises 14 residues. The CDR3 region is CASSIISGHEKLFF. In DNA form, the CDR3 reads TGTGCCAGTAGTATTATTAGTGGGCACGAAAAACTGTTTTTT.

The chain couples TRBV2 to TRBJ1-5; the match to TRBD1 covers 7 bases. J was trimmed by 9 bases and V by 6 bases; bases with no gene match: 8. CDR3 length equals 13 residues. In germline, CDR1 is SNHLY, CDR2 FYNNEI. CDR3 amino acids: CASSLTGNRPQHF. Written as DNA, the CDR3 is TGTGCCAGCAGCCTGACAGGGAATAGGCCCCAGCATTTT.

The CDR3 sequence is CASSPGLAGAGTQYF. CDR3 coding DNA: TGTGCCAGCAGTCCGGGACTAGCGGGGGCCGGGACCCAGTACTTC. The chain links TRBV6-6 to TRBJ2-5; 14 bases are a match to TRBD2. Unmatched junction bases numbered 6, after V lost 5 bases and J lost 7 bases. CDR1 is MNHNY and CDR2 is SVGAGI in the germline V gene (reference sequence). The CDR3 is 15 residues long.

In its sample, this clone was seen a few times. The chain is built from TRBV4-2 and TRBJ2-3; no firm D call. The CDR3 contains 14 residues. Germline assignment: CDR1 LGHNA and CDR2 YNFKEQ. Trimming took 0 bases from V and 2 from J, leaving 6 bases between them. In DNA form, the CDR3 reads TGTGCCAGCAGCCAAGAGTCTGCCACAGATACGCAGTATTTT. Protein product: CASSQESATDTQYF.

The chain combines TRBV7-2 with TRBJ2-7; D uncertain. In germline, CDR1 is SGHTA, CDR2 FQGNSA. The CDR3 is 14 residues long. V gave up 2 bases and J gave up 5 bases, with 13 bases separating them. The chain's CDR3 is CASSLIKDSDEQYF. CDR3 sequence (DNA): TGTGCCAGCAGCTTAATAAAGGATTCGGACGAGCAGTACTTC.

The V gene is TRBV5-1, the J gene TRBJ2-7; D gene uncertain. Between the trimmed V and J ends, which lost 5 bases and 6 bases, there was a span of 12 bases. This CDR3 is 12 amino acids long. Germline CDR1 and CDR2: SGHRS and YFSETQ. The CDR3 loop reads CASSLTVGEQYF. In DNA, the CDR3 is TGCGCCAGCAGTTTAACAGTTGGCGAGCAGTACTTC.

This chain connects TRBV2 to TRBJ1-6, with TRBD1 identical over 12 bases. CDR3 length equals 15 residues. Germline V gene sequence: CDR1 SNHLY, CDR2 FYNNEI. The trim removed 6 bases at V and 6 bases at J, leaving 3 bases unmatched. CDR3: CASRGQGARNSPLHF. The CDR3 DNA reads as TGTGCCAGCAGGGGACAGGGGGCTCGTAATTCACCCCTCCACTTT.

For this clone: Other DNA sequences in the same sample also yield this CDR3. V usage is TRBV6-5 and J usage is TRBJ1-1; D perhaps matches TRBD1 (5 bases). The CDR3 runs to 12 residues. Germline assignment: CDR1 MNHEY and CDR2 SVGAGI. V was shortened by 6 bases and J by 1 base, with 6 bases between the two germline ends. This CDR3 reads CASRRGNTEAFF. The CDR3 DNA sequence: TGTGCCAGCAGAAGGGGGAACACTGAAGCTTTCTTT.

CDR3 loop: CASSPGPTGNTIYF. The DNA of the CDR3 is TGTGCCAGCAGCCCCGGACCTACTGGAAACACCATATATTTT. The chain couples TRBV5-4 to TRBJ1-3; D is ambiguous. Germline assignment: CDR1 SGHNT and CDR2 YYREEE (reference sequence). Between the trimmed V and J ends, which lost 4 bases and 2 bases, there was a span of 10 bases. There are 14 residues in the CDR3.

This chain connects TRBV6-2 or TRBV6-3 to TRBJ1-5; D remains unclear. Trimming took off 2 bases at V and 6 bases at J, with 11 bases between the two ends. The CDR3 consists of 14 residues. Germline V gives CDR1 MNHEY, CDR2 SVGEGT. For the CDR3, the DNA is TGTGCCAGCAGTTACGGGTATGAAGGTCAGCCCCAGCATTTT. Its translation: CASSYGYEGQPQHF.

The CDR3 region has the DNA TGTGCCAGCAGCCCCTCCCCCGGGACAGAGTATGGCTACACCTTC. As protein: CASSPSPGTEYGYTF. The chain joins TRBV9 to TRBJ1-2; 7 bases agree with TRBD1. Unmatched junction bases numbered 11, after V lost 4 bases and J lost 5 bases. The V gene's germline CDR1 is SGDLS and CDR2 YYNGEE. This CDR3 has 15 amino acids.

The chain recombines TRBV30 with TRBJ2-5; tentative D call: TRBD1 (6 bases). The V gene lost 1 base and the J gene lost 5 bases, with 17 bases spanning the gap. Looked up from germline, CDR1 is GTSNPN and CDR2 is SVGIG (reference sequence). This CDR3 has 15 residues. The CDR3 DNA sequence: TGTGCCTGGAGTGCTTTTGGGGGCGAGGGGGAGACCCAGTACTTC. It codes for CAWSAFGGEGETQYF.